The source of this T cell receptor (beta chain) is a study of T cell responses to AZD1222 COVID-19 vaccine. Overall study results and limits: Baseline seropositives among AZD1222 recipients totaled only six or seven. Spike-wide vaccine-associated CD4 TCRs dominated at 160-218 and 743-854.

In the case of this clone: Its antigen is unidentified.

From germline, CDR1 is KGHDR and CDR2 SFDVKD. The trim removed 8 bases at V and 4 bases at J, leaving 15 bases unmatched. The CDR3 totals 17 residues. The protocol was immunoSEQ multiplex PCR, while the TCRdb copy is restricted to in-frame clones and leaves out a portion. The sample has about 110,000 clones; roughly 92% are singletons. Analysis merged second doses at about 4 or about 12 weeks. The chain is built from TRBV24-1 and TRBJ1-2; 10 positions agree with TRBD1. The clonotype was recovered from an adult who received the AZD1222 COVID-19 vaccine. This specimen consisted of peripheral blood, obtained 28 days after the second AZD1222 dose. CDR3 sequence (DNA): TGTGCCACCAATGCTGACAGGGGGCCCATAATAGGCTATGGCTACACCTTC. It codes for CATNADRGPIIGYGYTF.